The rows below give T cell receptor beta chains drawn from one sample of a study of molecular identifiers for immune sequencing clone quantification. A single record per CDR3 protein comes from TCRdb applying MiXCR to the PCR reads. The data hold about half a million distinct CDR3 sequences, with roughly 26% observed a single time. Sequencing input: naive CD8+ T cells from blood, with Jurkat cell RNA spiked in. All receptors come from a human donor in good health. Some libraries in this study had Jurkat cell RNA spiked in. CDR3s leave out the opening cysteine and the closing phenylalanine or tryptophan.

j_call v_call cdr3_aa
TRBJ2-1 TRBV7-2 ASSLGTNYNEQF
TRBJ2-3 TRBV2 ASSEEASVKDTQY
TRBJ2-4 TRBV20-1 SARDSEYYTIAKNIQY
TRBJ1-2 TRBV13 ASSYYRESS
TRBJ2-1 TRBV6-2/TRBV6-3 ATRPSSDNEQF
TRBJ1-1 TRBV6-2/TRBV6-3 ASTQGGAEAF
TRBJ2-7 TRBV3-1 ARGTGGYEQY
TRBJ2-1 TRBV6-5 ASRFEAGAYATEQF
TRBJ1-1 TRBV6-5 ASSTPGGGYTEAF
TRBJ1-4 TRBV5-1 ASSFSGLNEKLF
TRBJ2-7 TRBV5-8 ASSRDSHSDEQY
TRBJ2-1 TRBV19 ASSPPPVSSYNEQF
TRBJ1-1 TRBV15 ATSSSSLNTEAF
TRBJ2-3 TRBV4-3 ASSLEASGGASTDTQY
TRBJ1-2 TRBV7-9 ASSQGAYGYT
TRBJ2-7 TRBV27 ASSFGSGEQY
TRBJ2-7 TRBV4-3 ASSQDKRPSYEQY
TRBJ2-1 TRBV12-3/TRBV12-4 ASSPSAGGLNEQF
TRBJ2-1 TRBV5-1 ASSSIGSNNEQF
TRBJ2-2 TRBV12-3/TRBV12-4 ASSLAGVATGELF
TRBJ1-1 TRBV28 ASSFLENTEAF
TRBJ2-3 TRBV13 ASSSSAARADTQY
TRBJ1-6 TRBV4-1 ASSQGAQGNSPLP
TRBJ1-2 TRBV28 ASTPRRSDVVYYGYT
TRBJ1-4 TRBV6-5 ASRTHLTGELLSDEKLF
TRBJ2-2 TRBV4-3 ASSQDWQTNTGELF
TRBJ2-7 TRBV30 AWSFIGAYEQY
TRBJ1-1 TRBV30 AWMGDSLNTEAF
TRBJ1-3 TRBV4-1 ASSQATAGTGSGNTIY